In its sample, the clone carrying this TCR beta chain was seen many times. The target antigen is unknown. Using its own MiXCR run on the 5' RACE reads, TCRdb lists one record per CDR3 protein. Of around 160,000 distinct CDR3 sequences in the sample, around 3.6% are singletons; the top ten hold more than 6.5%. These data originate in a study of identical twins. The ends lost 3 bases at V and 7 bases at J; junction bases unmatched: 8. Germline V gives CDR1 SGHRS, CDR2 YFSETQ. This CDR3 has 15 amino acids. Study-wide results and limits: Out-of-frame TCR alpha sharing observed in monozygotic twins exceeded model estimates.

Material for sequencing was memory T cells sorted from blood. The chain is built from TRBV5-1 and TRBJ2-1; 9 nucleotides match TRBD2. The clonotype was recovered from a man between 18 and 35 years old in good health. The CDR3 DNA is TGCGCCAGCAGCTCCCCTAGCGGGAACGCGAATGAGCAGTTCTTC. It yields the protein CASSSPSGNANEQFF.